Only one count was recorded for the clone carrying this T cell receptor beta chain. PCR primers comprised 60 Vbeta and 13 Jbeta primers. How the authors handled the data: Later, 75 million to 100 million unique TCR beta chains were counted in an analysis, and some 11 million of them were shared. Profiling relied on immunoSEQ multiplex PCR, and the TCRdb table lists in-frame clones only, not all of them. V, J and clone size derive from that table, while D and trimming were established from the DNA sequence. The repertoire consists of approximately 170,000 clones, with around 68% occurring once and the leading ten covering less than 3.5%. From germline, CDR1 is SGHTA and CDR2 FQGNSA. This CDR3 region has 14 residues. Between the trimmed V and J ends, which lost 1 base and 3 bases, there was a span of 8 bases. This entry comes from a study of cytomegalovirus exposure and HLA in healthy donors. Study in general: Tens of millions of unique TCR sequences came from HLA-typed donors in an early release.

Among the donors, all were healthy bone marrow donors. This receptor was identified in a woman aged 40 to 50 in good health and CMV-seropositive. The rearrangement links TRBV7-2 to TRBJ2-3; D is perhaps TRBD2 (5 bases). The source material was PBMCs. CDR3 residues: CASSLVRGTDTQYF. The CDR3 region has the DNA TGTGCCAGCAGCTTAGTACGGGGAACAGATACGCAGTATTTT.